This T cell receptor beta chain was identified during a study of technical replicates of blood from several donors. Looked up from germline, CDR1 is LNHDA and CDR2 is SQIVND (reference sequence). V lost 2 bases and J lost 1, with 9 bases in between. The CDR3 loop spans 16 amino acids. Assay: immunoSEQ multiplex PCR; the TCRdb copy retains only in-frame clones and omits some. The sample lists more than 90,000 clones; about 95% were seen once. The sequencing sample was made of T cells isolated from PBMCs. This clonotype was sampled from a human donor in good health. The V and J genes are TRBV19 and TRBJ2-6, with D tentatively TRBD1 (6 bases). The CDR3: CASSILGTSGANVLTF. CDR3 nucleotide sequence: TGTGCCAGTAGTATACTTGGGACATCTGGGGCCAACGTCCTGACTTTC.